What follows is one T cell receptor (beta chain) and its context. Its antigen is not identified. This specimen belongs to a study of cytomegalovirus exposure and HLA in healthy donors. Broader study findings: Cytomegalovirus association was listed for 150 or so TCR beta chains. In a later analysis, parvovirus B19, influenza, CMV and Epstein-Barr virus appeared linked to several top co-occurrence clusters. Most of the TCR beta V segments (in an earlier analysis) were productive either about 87% or about 30% of the time. Donor immune exposure was known only as CMV serostatus.

Germline V gene sequence: CDR1 MGHRA, CDR2 YSYEKL. V dropped 5 bases and J dropped 7; count of bases not matched to a gene: 7. The CDR3 loop spans 14 amino acids. Primers for the PCR totalled 60 Vbeta and 13 Jbeta. TCRdb's table, derived via immunoSEQ multiplex PCR, lists solely in-frame clones and lacks some. The top ten hold less than 20% of the sample, which has more than 45,000 clones, about 71% seen once. The specimen was PBMCs. The V and J genes are TRBV4-1 and TRBJ1-2; 10 nucleotides match TRBD1. This TCR came from a woman between 55 and 75 years old in good health and CMV-seropositive. The CDR3 DNA sequence: TGCGCCAGCAGCTATGGACAGGGGGTGGGTGGCTACACCTTC. It is translated as CASSYGQGVGGYTF.